The rows below give T cell receptor beta chains drawn from one sample of a study of T cell responses to AZD1222 COVID-19 vaccine. Measured with immunoSEQ multiplex PCR; TCRdb has only the in-frame clones, and not every one. The sample has around 80,000 clones; around 85% are singletons. The specimen comprised peripheral blood, sampled 28 days after the second AZD1222 dose. These receptors were obtained from an adult who received the AZD1222 COVID-19 vaccine. The conserved cysteine and the conserved F or W are not part of the CDR3 here.

CDR3	V	J
ASIDREEGTEAF	TRBV7-9	TRBJ1-1
ATSPGRVGLTTQY	TRBV15	TRBJ2-5
AISESGGRWAYEQY	TRBV10-3	TRBJ2-7
ASGAAFGYT	TRBV7-2	TRBJ1-2
ASSLASLLDEQF	TRBV7-2	TRBJ2-1
ASSLGGSSGNTIY	TRBV5-1	TRBJ1-3
ASSRMAGQPQH	TRBV27	TRBJ1-5
ASSIGLADAYEQY	TRBV11-2	TRBJ2-7
ASLPGQVSYNEQF	TRBV2	TRBJ2-1
ASSPQETQY	TRBV18	TRBJ2-5
ASSLEKTLYEQY	TRBV28	TRBJ2-7
ASSRVIFSSYEQY	TRBV28	TRBJ2-7
ASSAGGRTGELF	TRBV2	TRBJ2-2
ASSLEVAGDRWTQY	TRBV13	TRBJ2-5
ASSPTSYNEQF	TRBV6-5	TRBJ2-1
ASSYWGGRNTEAF	TRBV6-5	TRBJ1-1
ATSRDRTGAVYGYT	TRBV15	TRBJ1-2
AISDGRTGGGGGYT	TRBV10-3	TRBJ1-2
ATSDPSSGRTDTQY	TRBV24-1	TRBJ2-3
ASSQGGPDRAGGYT	TRBV3-1/TRBV3-2	TRBJ1-2
ASSFSPGNFYGYT	TRBV5-4	TRBJ1-2
ASSSHRAGYGYT	TRBV4-2	TRBJ1-2
ASTPGGQGDGYT	TRBV6-5	TRBJ1-2
ASSGQNTEAF	TRBV2	TRBJ1-1
AWSVPWPVPYSNQPQH	TRBV30	TRBJ1-5
ASSLGRTELF	TRBV11-2	TRBJ1-4
ASSPGGYTEAF	TRBV12-3/TRBV12-4	TRBJ1-1
ASESYLQKEAF	TRBV19	TRBJ1-1
ASSLGDRGSPLH	TRBV5-1	TRBJ1-6
ASSIDLSATDTQY	TRBV19	TRBJ2-3
ASSPQGQGNTIY	TRBV18	TRBJ1-3
ASSLRKAYEQY	TRBV11-2	TRBJ2-7
ASSSRLAGAREQY	TRBV11-2	TRBJ2-7
ASSLCPTCGYT	TRBV28	TRBJ1-2
ASSDSPFGGKLF	TRBV6-4	TRBJ1-4
ASSARGETQY	TRBV28	TRBJ2-5
ASSLAAGGHDEQF	TRBV7-9	TRBJ2-1
AIAPGIDTEAF	TRBV10-3	TRBJ1-1
ASSPHSTNEQF	TRBV12-3/TRBV12-4	TRBJ2-1
ASSSEGMEETQY	TRBV5-1	TRBJ2-5
ASSLGGSAPNQPQH	TRBV7-8	TRBJ1-5
ANSKGKEYEQY	TRBV12-3/TRBV12-4	TRBJ2-7
ASSEANGGLSSYEQY	TRBV2	TRBJ2-7
ASTYSGELF	TRBV5-5	TRBJ2-2
ASSQVRASGVRNEQY	TRBV3-1/TRBV3-2	TRBJ2-7
ASSIRDETQY	TRBV2	TRBJ2-5
ASSLGPEKLF	TRBV11-2	TRBJ1-4
SVDTGQADGYT	TRBV29-1	TRBJ1-2
ASSLEGRSQETQY	TRBV5-8	TRBJ2-5
ASSFGDSGAF	TRBV12-3/TRBV12-4	TRBJ1-1
ASSLSQGLGEQY	TRBV5-1	TRBJ2-7
ASSSQGNQPQH	TRBV12-3/TRBV12-4	TRBJ1-5
ASSFHGKLETQY	TRBV19	TRBJ2-5
AISIQEFGEAF	TRBV10-3	TRBJ1-1